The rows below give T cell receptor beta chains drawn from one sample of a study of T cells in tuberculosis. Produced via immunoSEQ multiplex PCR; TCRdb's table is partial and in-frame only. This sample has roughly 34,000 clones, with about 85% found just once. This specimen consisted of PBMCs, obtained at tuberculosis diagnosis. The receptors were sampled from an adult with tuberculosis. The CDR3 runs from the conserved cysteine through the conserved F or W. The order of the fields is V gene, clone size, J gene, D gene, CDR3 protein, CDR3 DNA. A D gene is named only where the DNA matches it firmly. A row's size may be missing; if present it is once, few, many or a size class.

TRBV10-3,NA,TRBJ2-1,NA,CAISDSPNEQFF,TGTGCCATCAGTGACTCCCCCAATGAGCAGTTCTTC
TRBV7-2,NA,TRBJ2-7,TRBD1,CASSFVTYGTGRNEQYF,TGTGCCAGCAGCTTTGTCACCTATGGGACAGGGAGGAACGAGCAGTACTTC
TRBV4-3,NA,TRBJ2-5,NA,CASSQEGHSQETQYF,TGCGCCAGCAGCCAAGAGGGACACAGTCAAGAGACCCAGTACTTC
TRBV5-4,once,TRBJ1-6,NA,CASSFRERNSPLHF,TGTGCCAGCAGCTTCCGGGAAAGGAATTCACCCCTCCACTTT
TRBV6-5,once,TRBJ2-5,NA,CASSYGGGPQETQYF,TGTGCCAGCAGTTACGGTGGAGGGCCCCAAGAGACCCAGTACTTC
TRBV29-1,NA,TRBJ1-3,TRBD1,CSAWTGDSGNTIYF,TGCAGCGCCTGGACAGGCGACTCTGGAAACACCATATATTTT
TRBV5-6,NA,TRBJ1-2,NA,CASSLVEGDYGYTF,TGTGCCAGCAGCTTGGTTGAGGGAGACTATGGCTACACCTTC
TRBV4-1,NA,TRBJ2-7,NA,CASSQVLITYEQYF,TGCGCCAGCAGCCAAGTTCTAATTACCTACGAGCAGTACTTC
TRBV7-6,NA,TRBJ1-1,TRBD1,CASSGQGMTEAFF,TGTGCCAGCAGCGGACAGGGGATGACTGAAGCTTTCTTT
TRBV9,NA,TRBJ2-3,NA,CASSDRNTDTQYF,TGTGCCAGCAGCGACAGAAACACAGATACGCAGTATTTT
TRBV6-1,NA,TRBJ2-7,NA,CASSRDLTYEQYF,TGTGCCAGCAGTCGGGATCTAACCTACGAGCAGTACTTC
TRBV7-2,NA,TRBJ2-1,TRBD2,CASSPSSGVYNEQFF,TGTGCCAGCAGCCCCTCTAGCGGGGTGTACAATGAGCAGTTCTTC
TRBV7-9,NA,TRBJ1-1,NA,CASSPTFMMNTEAFF,TGTGCCAGCAGCCCTACCTTCATGATGAACACTGAAGCTTTCTTT
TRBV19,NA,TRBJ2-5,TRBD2,CASSITAGGETQYF,TGTGCCAGTAGTATTACGGCGGGAGGGGAGACCCAGTACTTC
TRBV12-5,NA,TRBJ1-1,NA,CASGLAGLQGRSEAFF,TGTGCTAGTGGTTTGGCAGGGTTACAGGGTCGCTCTGAAGCTTTCTTT
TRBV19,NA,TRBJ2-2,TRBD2,CASTPIGLAGSTGELFF,TGTGCCAGTACCCCCATAGGACTAGCGGGATCCACCGGGGAGCTGTTTTTT
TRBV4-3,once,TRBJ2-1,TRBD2,CASSTWTSGGNNEQFF,TGCGCCAGCTCCACGTGGACTAGCGGGGGTAACAATGAGCAGTTCTTC
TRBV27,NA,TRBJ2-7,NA,CASSLAGRDYEQYF,TGTGCCAGCAGTTTAGCGGGGAGAGACTACGAGCAGTACTTC
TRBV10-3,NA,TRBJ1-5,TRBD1,CAVKSGQNQPQHF,TGTGCCGTAAAGTCGGGACAGAATCAGCCCCAGCATTTT
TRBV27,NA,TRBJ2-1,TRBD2,CASSPPASGSDEQFF,TGTGCCAGCAGCCCCCCGGCTAGCGGGAGTGATGAGCAGTTCTTC
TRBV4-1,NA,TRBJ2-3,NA,CASSHRDLSPGTALTDTQYF,TGCGCCAGCAGCCACCGGGACTTGTCGCCGGGAACGGCGTTAACGGATACGCAGTATTTT
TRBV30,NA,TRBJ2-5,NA,CAWSVGGDEETQYF,TGTGCCTGGAGTGTTGGCGGGGATGAAGAGACCCAGTACTTC
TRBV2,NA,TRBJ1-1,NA,CASRGLMNTEAFF,TGTGCCAGCAGGGGACTCATGAACACTGAAGCTTTCTTT
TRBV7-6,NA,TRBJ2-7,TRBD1,CASRSYRDRGYEQYF,TGTGCCAGCAGATCATACCGGGACAGGGGCTACGAGCAGTACTTC
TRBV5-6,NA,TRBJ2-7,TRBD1,CASSRLRTGEQYF,TGTGCCAGCAGCCGCCTCCGGACAGGCGAGCAGTACTTC
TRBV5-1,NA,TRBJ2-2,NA,CASSPSNTGELFF,TGCGCCAGCAGCCCATCGAACACCGGGGAGCTGTTTTTT
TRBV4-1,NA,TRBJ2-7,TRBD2,CASSPTSGSSYEQYF,TGCGCCAGCAGCCCGACTAGCGGGAGCTCCTACGAGCAGTACTTC
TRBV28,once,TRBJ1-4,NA,CASRPFRGGNEKLFF,TGTGCCAGCAGGCCCTTTAGGGGTGGTAATGAAAAACTGTTTTTT
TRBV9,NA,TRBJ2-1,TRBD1,CASSLRGQGWDEQFF,TGTGCCAGCAGCTTGAGGGGACAGGGATGGGATGAGCAGTTCTTC
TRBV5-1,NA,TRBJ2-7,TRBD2,CASSQGLAGAYEQYF,TGCGCCAGCAGCCAAGGACTAGCGGGGGCCTACGAGCAGTACTTC
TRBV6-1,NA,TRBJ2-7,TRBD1,CASSEGQGAFYEQYF,TGTGCCAGCAGTGAAGGTCAGGGGGCTTTCTACGAGCAGTACTTC
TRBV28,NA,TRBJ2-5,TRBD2,CASSHTSGRASSEETQYF,TGTGCCAGCAGCCACACTAGCGGGAGGGCCAGTAGTGAGGAGACCCAGTACTTC
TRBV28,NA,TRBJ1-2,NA,CASTTPQGSGDYYGYTF,TGTGCCAGCACCACCCCGCAGGGTTCTGGAGACTACTATGGCTACACCTTC
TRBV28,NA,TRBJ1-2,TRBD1,CASSSTGYGYTF,TGTGCCAGCAGTTCGACAGGGTATGGCTACACCTTC
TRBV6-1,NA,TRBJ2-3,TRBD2,CASSESSGLAGATDTQYF,TGTGCCAGCAGTGAATCATCGGGACTAGCGGGAGCAACAGATACGCAGTATTTT
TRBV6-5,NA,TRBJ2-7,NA,CASSPLGAGSYEQYF,TGTGCCAGCAGCCCTCTTGGGGCAGGCTCCTACGAGCAGTACTTC
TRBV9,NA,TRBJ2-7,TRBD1,CASSAGTGGYEQYF,TGTGCCAGCAGCGCCGGGACAGGGGGCTACGAGCAGTACTTC
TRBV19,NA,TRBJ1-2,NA,CASNRVDYGYTF,TGTGCCAGTAACAGGGTGGACTATGGCTACACCTTC
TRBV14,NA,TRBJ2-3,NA,CASSLFPGLSTDTQYF,TGTGCCAGCAGCCTCTTCCCAGGACTAAGCACAGATACGCAGTATTTT
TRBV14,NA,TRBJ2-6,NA,CASSQGPRGRTGANVLTF,TGTGCCAGCAGCCAAGGGCCTCGGGGTAGAACCGGGGCCAACGTCCTGACTTTC
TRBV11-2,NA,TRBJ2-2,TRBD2,CASSSRTSGSLGGELFF,TGTGCCAGCAGCTCACGGACTAGCGGGAGTCTGGGCGGGGAGCTGTTTTTT
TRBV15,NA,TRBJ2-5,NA,CATSRDRTEQETQYF,TGTGCCACCAGCAGAGATCGGACAGAACAAGAGACCCAGTACTTC
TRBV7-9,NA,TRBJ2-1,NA,CASSLNRAGASYNEQFF,TGTGCCAGCAGCTTAAATCGGGCGGGGGCCTCCTACAATGAGCAGTTCTTC
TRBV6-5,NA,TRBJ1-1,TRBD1,CASSSTGDTEAFF,TGTGCCAGCAGCTCGACAGGGGACACTGAAGCTTTCTTT
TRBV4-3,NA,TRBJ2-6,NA,CASSQVGGSGANVLTF,TGCGCCAGCAGCCAAGTGGGGGGCTCTGGGGCCAACGTCCTGACTTTC
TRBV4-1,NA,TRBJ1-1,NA,CASSHAGNTEAFF,TGCGCCAGCAGCCACGCAGGGAACACTGAAGCTTTCTTT
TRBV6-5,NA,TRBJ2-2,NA,CASQQNTGELFF,TGTGCCAGCCAACAGAACACCGGGGAGCTGTTTTTT
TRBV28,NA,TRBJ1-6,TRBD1,CASSSGNRGYSPLHF,TGTGCCAGCAGTTCAGGGAACAGGGGCTACTCACCCCTCCACTTT
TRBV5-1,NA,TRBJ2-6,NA,CASSLTGLTAGANVLTF,TGCGCCAGCAGCTTAACAGGGTTAACTGCTGGGGCCAACGTCCTGACTTTC
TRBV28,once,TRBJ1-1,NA,CASSFRGPTEAFF,TGTGCCAGCAGTTTTCGGGGTCCCACTGAAGCTTTCTTT
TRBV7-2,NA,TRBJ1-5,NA,CASSLVENGAQPQHF,TGTGCCAGCAGCTTAGTTGAGAATGGAGCGCAGCCCCAGCATTTT